A selection of T cell receptor beta chains follows, all from one sample in a study of Graves' ophthalmopathy and Graves' hyperthyroidism. Each CDR3 protein gets one entry after TCRdb re-called the multiplex PCR reads with MiXCR. The data contain around 1.1 million distinct CDR3 sequences, roughly 35% of them singletons. The material sequenced was peripheral blood or thyroid tissue (not recorded which). The source of these receptors is an adult man with Graves' hyperthyroidism. CDR3s leave out the opening cysteine and the closing phenylalanine or tryptophan. The order of the fields is clone size, CDR3 length, V gene, CDR3 protein. Some rows have no size entry. The others give once, few or many, or a class for an expanded clone.

size: NA
length: 14
V: TRBV5-4
CDR3: ASSPLAGGPAGELF

size: NA
length: 14
V: TRBV6-6
CDR3: ASSPSSISGNQPRH

size: many
length: 15
V: TRBV9
CDR3: ASSVAGGTRTNEKLF

size: many
length: 15
V: TRBV20-1
CDR3: SANSALGIYSNQPQH

size: NA
length: 11
V: TRBV7-3
CDR3: ASSTGVGRELF

size: many
length: 12
V: TRBV19
CDR3: ASSIYGVNQPQH

size: many
length: 12
V: TRBV29-1
CDR3: SVVYDAGGYEQY

size: few
length: 13
V: TRBV3-1
CDR3: ASSQDQGVGRGQY

size: many
length: 14
V: TRBV20-1
CDR3: SARARWGTGEETQY

size: NA
length: 14
V: TRBV24-1
CDR3: ASSEPPGRIIPPQH

size: many
length: 11
V: TRBV7-9
CDR3: ASSLQRNTEAF

size: NA
length: 12
V: TRBV27
CDR3: ASSLEWFGQPQH

size: few
length: 14
V: TRBV20-1
CDR3: SAHLRLAGNSYEQY

size: few
length: 11
V: TRBV12-3/TRBV12-4
CDR3: ASSFMGHGELF

size: few
length: 13
V: TRBV20-1
CDR3: SASTGLADTGELF

size: NA
length: 12
V: TRBV5-1
CDR3: VSSLTGGLSEQY

size: NA
length: 11
V: TRBV20-1
CDR3: SARGQYNSPLH

size: NA
length: 14
V: TRBV4-1
CDR3: ASSQDGTGLAETQY

size: NA
length: 11
V: TRBV5-1
CDR3: ASSLDVAVEQY

size: many
length: 13
V: TRBV7-2
CDR3: ASSRASANTGELF

size: NA
length: 13
V: TRBV9
CDR3: ASSQPPQGEETQC

size: NA
length: 12
V: TRBV19
CDR3: ASSLASIDGGQY

size: few
length: 14
V: TRBV6-5
CDR3: ASSSGLAGVRETQY

size: many
length: 11
V: TRBV19
CDR3: ASRSQSSYEQY

size: NA
length: 11
V: TRBV6-5
CDR3: ASSPDTGYEQY

size: few
length: 11
V: TRBV20-1
CDR3: SARNPLDYEQY

size: few
length: 15
V: TRBV5-1
CDR3: ASSTREPGSGANVLT

size: many
length: 10
V: TRBV7-9
CDR3: ASSRGLWGYT

size: NA
length: 14
V: TRBV20-1
CDR3: SAKLGLAGLSYEQY

size: many
length: 13
V: TRBV7-6
CDR3: ASSLGVGEYDEQY

size: many
length: 11
V: TRBV20-1
CDR3: SASGQDSYEQY

size: many
length: 10
V: TRBV7-6
CDR3: ASSLPGGRAF

size: NA
length: 9
V: TRBV11-2
CDR3: ASSWRSPLH

size: NA
length: 13
V: TRBV7-8
CDR3: ASSPASGVGNTIY

size: NA
length: 16
V: TRBV7-8
CDR3: ASSLVGGRDRVTDTQY

size: many
length: 15
V: TRBV7-6
CDR3: ASSTKIGGRLFTEAF

size: NA
length: 13
V: TRBV4-1
CDR3: ASRRTGDRQETQY

size: NA
length: 11
V: TRBV10-3
CDR3: AIRNRGDTEAF

size: NA
length: 12
V: TRBV25-1
CDR3: ASATGTGHYGYT

size: NA
length: 11
V: TRBV11-2
CDR3: ASSSQETGELF